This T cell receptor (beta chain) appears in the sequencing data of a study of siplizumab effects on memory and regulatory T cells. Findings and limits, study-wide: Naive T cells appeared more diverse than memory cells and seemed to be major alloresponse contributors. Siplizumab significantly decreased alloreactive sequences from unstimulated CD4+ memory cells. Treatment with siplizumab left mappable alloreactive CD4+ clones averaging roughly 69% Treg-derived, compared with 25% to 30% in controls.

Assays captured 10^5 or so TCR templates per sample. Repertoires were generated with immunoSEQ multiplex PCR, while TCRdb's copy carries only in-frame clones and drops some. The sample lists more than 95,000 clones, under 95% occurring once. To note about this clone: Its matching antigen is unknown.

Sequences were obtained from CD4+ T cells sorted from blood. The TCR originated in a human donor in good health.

CDR3 coding DNA: TGTGCCAGCAGTTACGAGCCTTGGGGCACTGAAGCTTTCTTT. It specifies CASSYEPWGTEAFF. The chain uses TRBV6-5 and TRBJ1-1; D gene unclear. V lost 2 bases to trimming and J lost 4 bases, with 11 bases between them. There are 14 residues in the CDR3. Germline V CDR1 and CDR2: MNHEY, SVGAGI.